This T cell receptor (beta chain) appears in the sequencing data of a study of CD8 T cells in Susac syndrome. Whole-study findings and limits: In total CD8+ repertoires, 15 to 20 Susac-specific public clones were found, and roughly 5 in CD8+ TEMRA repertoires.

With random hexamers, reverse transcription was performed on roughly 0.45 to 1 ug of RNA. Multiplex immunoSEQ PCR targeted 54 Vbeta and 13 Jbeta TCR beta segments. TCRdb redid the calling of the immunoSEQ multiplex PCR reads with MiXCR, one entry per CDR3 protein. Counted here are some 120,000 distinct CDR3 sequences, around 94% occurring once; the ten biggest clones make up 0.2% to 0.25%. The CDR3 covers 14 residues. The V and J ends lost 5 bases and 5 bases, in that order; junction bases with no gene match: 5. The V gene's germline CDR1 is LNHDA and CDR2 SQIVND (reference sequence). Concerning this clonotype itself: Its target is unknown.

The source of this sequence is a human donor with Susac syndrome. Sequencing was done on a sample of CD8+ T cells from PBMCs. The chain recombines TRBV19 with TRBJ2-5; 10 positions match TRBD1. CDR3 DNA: TGTGCCAGTAGTGGACAGGGGGAAGTGGAGACCCAGTACTTC. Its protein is CASSGQGEVETQYF.